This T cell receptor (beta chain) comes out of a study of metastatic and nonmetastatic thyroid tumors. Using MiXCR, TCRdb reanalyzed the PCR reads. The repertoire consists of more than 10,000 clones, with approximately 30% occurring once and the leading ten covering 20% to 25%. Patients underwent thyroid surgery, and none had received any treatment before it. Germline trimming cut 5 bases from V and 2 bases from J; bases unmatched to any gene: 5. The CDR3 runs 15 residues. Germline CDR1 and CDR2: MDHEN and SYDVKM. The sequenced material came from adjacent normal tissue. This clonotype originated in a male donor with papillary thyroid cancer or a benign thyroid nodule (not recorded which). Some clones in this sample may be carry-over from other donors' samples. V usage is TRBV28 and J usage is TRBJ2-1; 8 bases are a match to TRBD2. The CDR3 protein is CASSISGKTYNEQFF. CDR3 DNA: TGTGCCAGCAGTATTAGCGGGAAGACCTACAATGAGCAGTTCTTC.